The rows below give T cell receptor beta chains drawn from one sample of a study of blood T cell repertoires in COVID-19. The data were produced by immunoSEQ multiplex PCR, yet TCRdb's version contains in-frame clones alone and is incomplete. The sample consists of 300,000 to 400,000 clones, around 86% of them appearing once. Specimen: PBMCs or T cells enriched from blood (not recorded which). The receptors stem from a man aged 55 to 70 who had recovered from COVID-19. CDR3s include the opening cysteine and the closing phenylalanine or tryptophan. A D gene is named only where the DNA matches it firmly. Clone size is given for some rows only: seen once, a few or many times, or a class if the clone is expanded.

CASSLAGGPATDTQYF | TGTGCCAGCAGCTTAGCGGGAGGGCCCGCGACAGATACGCAGTATTTT | 16 | TRBD2 | TRBJ2-3 | once | TRBV7-6
CASRPVGATYEQYF | TGTGCCAGCAGGCCGGTGGGGGCCACCTACGAGCAGTACTTC | 14 | NA | TRBJ2-7 | NA | TRBV2
CASSLVSGGDGYTF | TGCGCCAGCAGCTTGGTTTCGGGAGGTGATGGCTACACCTTC | 14 | NA | TRBJ1-2 | NA | TRBV5-1
CASSLNSGFDNEQFF | TGTGCCAGCAGCTTAAATAGCGGGTTCGACAATGAGCAGTTCTTC | 15 | TRBD2 | TRBJ2-1 | once | TRBV7-3
CASRTKTGASTDTQYF | TGTGCCAGCAGAACTAAAACAGGGGCCTCCACAGATACGCAGTATTTT | 16 | TRBD1 | TRBJ2-3 | NA | TRBV28
CASSFNSGTYNEQFF | TGTGCCAGCAGCTTCAATAGCGGAACTTACAATGAGCAGTTCTTC | 15 | NA | TRBJ2-1 | once | TRBV5-4
CASSIGFSGANVLTF | TGTGCCAGCAGTATCGGGTTCTCTGGGGCCAACGTCCTGACTTTC | 15 | NA | TRBJ2-6 | NA | TRBV28
CASSQRGGPAPYEQYF | TGCGCCAGCAGCCAAAGGGGGGGCCCCGCCCCCTACGAGCAGTACTTC | 16 | NA | TRBJ2-7 | NA | TRBV5-1
CASSRSRAGVNEQFF | TGTGCCAGCAGCAGATCGAGAGCGGGAGTGAATGAGCAGTTCTTC | 15 | TRBD2 | TRBJ2-1 | NA | TRBV11-1
CASSREGGAPAEAFF | TGCGCCAGCAGTAGGGAGGGCGGCGCGCCGGCTGAAGCTTTCTTT | 15 | NA | TRBJ1-1 | NA | TRBV5-1